The clone carrying this T cell receptor (beta chain) has more than one count but fewer than ten. The antigen is undetermined. This entry comes from a study of cytomegalovirus exposure and HLA in healthy donors. Primers: 60 Vbeta forward and 13 Jbeta reverse. This table comes from immunoSEQ multiplex PCR, and its TCRdb copy is limited to in-frame clones, with some not included. This sample yields about 160,000 clones, of which about three quarters are seen a single time; more than 1.1% belongs to the top ten. General study points: The authors later linked a missense DCLRE1C variant to TCR beta V- and J-gene trimming.

The receptor was isolated from a woman under 40 in good health and CMV-seronegative. Input material: PBMCs.

The CDR3 sequence: CASSFEASSYNEQFF. In DNA, the CDR3 is TGTGCCAGCAGCTTCGAGGCGAGCTCCTACAATGAGCAGTTCTTC. V usage is TRBV7-2 and J usage is TRBJ2-1; unclear D gene. CDR3 length: 15 amino acids. Between the trimmed V and J ends, which lost 3 bases and 0 bases, there was a span of 9 bases. Germline CDR1 reads SGHTA; CDR2 reads FQGNSA.